This T cell receptor beta chain was observed in a study of CD8 T cells in Susac syndrome. With random hexamers, reverse transcription was performed on about 0.5 to 1 ug of RNA. A multiplex approach, immunoSEQ multiplex PCR, amplified TCR beta CDR3 across 54 Vbeta and 13 Jbeta. TCRdb re-called the immunoSEQ multiplex PCR reads through MiXCR, storing one row per CDR3 protein. Of 150,000 to 180,000 distinct CDR3 sequences in the sample, roughly 94% were seen once. Trimming removed 3 bases at V and 1 base at J, with 13 bases between. Germline V CDR1 and CDR2: SGDLS, YYNGEE. CDR3 length equals 15 residues.

Input material: CD8+ T cells from PBMCs. This sequence originates from a human donor with multiple sclerosis. V gene TRBV9 combines with J gene TRBJ2-5; the D gene is possibly TRBD2 (5 bases). CDR3 bases: TGTGCCAGCAGCGAGGACGGGAACGCCCAAGAGACCCAGTACTTC. Protein product: CASSEDGNAQETQYF. The whole variable domain, filled in from reference TRBV9 and TRBJ2-5, reads DSGVTQTPKHLITATGQRVTLRCSPRSGDLSVYWYQQSLDQGLQFLIQYYNGEERAKGNILERFSAQQFPDLHSELNLSSLELGDSALYFCASSEDGNAQETQYFGPGTRLLVL.